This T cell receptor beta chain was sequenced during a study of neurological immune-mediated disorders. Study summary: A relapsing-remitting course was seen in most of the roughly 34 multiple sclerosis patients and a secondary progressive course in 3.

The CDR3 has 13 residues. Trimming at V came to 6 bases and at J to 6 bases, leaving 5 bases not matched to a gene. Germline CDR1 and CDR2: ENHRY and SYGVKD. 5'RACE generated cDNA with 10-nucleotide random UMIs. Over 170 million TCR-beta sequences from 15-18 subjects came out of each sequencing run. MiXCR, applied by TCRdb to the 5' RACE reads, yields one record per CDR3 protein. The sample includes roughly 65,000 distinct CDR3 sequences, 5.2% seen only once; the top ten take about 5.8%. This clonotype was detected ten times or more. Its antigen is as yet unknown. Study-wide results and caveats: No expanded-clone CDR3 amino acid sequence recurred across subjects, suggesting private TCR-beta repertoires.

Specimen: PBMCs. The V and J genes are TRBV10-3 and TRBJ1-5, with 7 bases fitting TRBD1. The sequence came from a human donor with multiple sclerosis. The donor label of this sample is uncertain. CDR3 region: CAIRTGLGQPQHF. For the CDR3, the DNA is TGTGCCATCAGGACAGGGTTGGGTCAGCCCCAGCATTTT.